One and the same sample provided the 4 T cell receptor beta chains below, sequenced in a study of control samples from healthy donors and cancer patients. Clones were sequenced by immunoSEQ multiplex PCR, and TCRdb holds only the in-frame ones, with some missing. The sample lists some 120,000 clones; around 89% were seen once. What was sequenced was PBMCs. The source is a woman aged 45-65 years with colorectal cancer.

The gene calls are TRBV7-8 and TRBJ2-2; 7 bases fit TRBD1. Unmatched junction bases numbered 15, after V lost 1 base and J lost 7 bases. Germline V gives CDR1 SGHVS, CDR2 FQNEAQ. The CDR3 runs to 18 residues. The CDR3 DNA sequence: TGTGCCAGCAGCTTAGGCTGGGGACAGCTTTCGAGAAACGGGGAGCTGTTTTTT. It translates to CASSLGWGQLSRNGELFF.

The chain combines TRBV2 with TRBJ1-5; D is ambiguous. The CDR3 length is 14 residues. The germline V and J ends were trimmed by 2 bases and 2 bases, with 7 bases remaining between them. Germline values: CDR1 SNHLY, CDR2 FYNNEI. The CDR3 region is CASSESTGNQPQHF. The CDR3 coding sequence is TGTGCCAGCAGTGAATCAACGGGCAATCAGCCCCAGCATTTT.

The rearrangement joins TRBV3-1 (or the pseudogene TRBV3-2) to TRBJ2-7; either TRBD1 or TRBD2 may fit D (5 bases each). Per the germline V gene, CDR1 is LGHDT and CDR2 is YNNKEL (reference sequence). V lost 5 bases, J lost 0 bases, and 20 bases lay in between. This CDR3 is built from 17 residues. In DNA form, the CDR3 reads TGTGCCAGCAGCGGTAAGTACGCAGGGAGATACTCCTACGAGCAGTACTTC. It encodes CASSGKYAGRYSYEQYF.

Turning to this clone: The junction departs from germline at one end; a sequencing error may be responsible. The J gene is TRBJ1-1, the V gene TRBV7-7; D unclear. The CDR3 length is 18 residues. The V gene's germline CDR1 is SSHAT and CDR2 FNYEAQ (reference sequence). The chain's CDR3 is CASSLVGRTHLQNTEAFF. The CDR3 DNA sequence: TGTGCTAGCAGCTTAGTAGGCAGAACTCACCTCCAGAACACTGAAGCTTTCTTT. The whole variable domain, remainder taken from reference TRBV7-7 and TRBJ1-1, is GAGVSQSPRYKVTKRGQDVTLRCDPISSHATLYWYQQALGQGPEFLTYFNYEAQPDKSGLPSDRFSAERPEGSISTLTIQRTEQRDSAMYRCASSLVGRTHLQNTEAFFGQGTRLTVV.